Below, 17 T cell receptor beta chains from the same sample are listed, as sequenced in a study of human T cells and chemical hapten exposure. It was unfractionated whole blood from which total RNA was extracted. TCRdb processed the 5' RACE reads anew with MiXCR; each CDR3 protein has one entry. The data contain approximately 140,000 distinct CDR3 sequences, about 4% of them singletons. The receptors derive from a female donor in good health.

The chain recombines TRBV20-1 with TRBJ2-1, with 8 nucleotides matching TRBD2. Trimming at V came to 4 bases and at J to 5 bases, leaving 13 bases not matched to a gene. The CDR3 covers 16 residues. Germline CDR1 is DFQATT and CDR2 is SNEGSKA (reference sequence). CDR3 amino acids: CSATYPERGINNEQFF. In DNA form, the CDR3 reads TGCAGTGCTACATACCCCGAGCGGGGGATAAACAATGAGCAGTTCTTC.

Here the CDR3 DNA reads TGCGCCAGCAGCCAAGCGGTTGCAAACCCTAACTATGGCTACACCTTC. Translated: CASSQAVANPNYGYTF. This sequence joins TRBV4-3 and TRBJ1-2; D is undetermined. V shed 1 base and J shed 0 bases, with 12 bases lying between them. The CDR3 extends over 16 amino acids. Germline V gene data show CDR1 as LGHNA and CDR2 as YSLEER.

This clonotype was seen ten or more times. This chain links TRBV12-3 or TRBV12-4 with TRBJ1-2; 10 nucleotides match TRBD1. CDR3 size: 13 residues. V was clipped by 6 bases and J by 4 bases; unmatched bases: 2. CDR3 nucleotides: TGTGCCAGCAGGAGGGACAGGGGCTATGGCTACACCTTC. As protein: CASRRDRGYGYTF.

This clonotype was seen many times. The chain has TRBV10-3 and TRBJ2-3; D gene ambiguous. Germline V CDR1 and CDR2: ENHRY, SYGVKD. The CDR3 has 16 amino acids. V was trimmed by 3 bases and J by 1 base, leaving 14 bases between them. The CDR3 DNA sequence: TGTGCCATCAGTGATATGTCGGCACCGGGCACAGATACGCAGTATTTT. Its translation: CAISDMSAPGTDTQYF.

This clonotype was found many times. The rearrangement uses TRBV7-9 and TRBJ1-1; the D is unclear. In germline, CDR1 is SEHNR, CDR2 FQNEAQ (reference sequence). V was shortened by 5 bases and J by 1 base, with 8 bases between the two germline ends. The CDR3 covers 13 residues. CDR3 amino acids: CASSAPPNTEAFF. DNA for the CDR3: TGTGCCAGCAGCGCCCCACCGAACACTGAAGCTTTCTTT.

The chain employs TRBV12-5 and TRBJ1-1, with D tentatively TRBD1 (6 bases). V lost 1 base, J lost 11 bases, and 26 bases lay in between. Germline CDR1 LGHNT, CDR2 FRNRAP. The CDR3 has 17 residues. This CDR3 reads CASGLALDSQRWGVAFF. CDR3 nucleotides: TGTGCTAGTGGTTTGGCCCTGGACAGCCAGAGATGGGGTGTTGCTTTCTTT. Filled out from reference TRBV12-5 and TRBJ1-1, the complete variable domain reads DARVTQTPRHKVTEMGQEVTMRCQPILGHNTVFWYRQTMMQGLELLAYFRNRAPLDDSGMPKDRFSAEMPDATLATLKIQPSEPRDSAVYFCASGLALDSQRWGVAFFGQGTRLTVV.

This clonotype was counted at least ten times. The rearrangement joins TRBV6-2 or TRBV6-3 to TRBJ1-6; D remains unclear. There are 12 residues in the CDR3. Germline CDR1 MNHEY, CDR2 SVGEGT. Between the trimmed V and J ends, which lost 2 bases and 14 bases, there was a span of 10 bases. CDR3 amino acids: CASSYGRRALHF. CDR3 DNA: TGTGCCAGCAGTTACGGGCGAAGGGCCCTCCACTTT.

This clonotype has a single count. The chain links TRBV18 to TRBJ2-1; a weak D match, TRBD1 (5 bases). V was shortened by 2 bases and J by 4 bases, with 18 bases between the two germline ends. CDR1 is KGHSH, CDR2 LQKENI, per germline. The CDR3 covers 17 residues. CDR3 sequence reads: CASSPRGVAVPYNEQFF. The CDR3 coding sequence is TGTGCCAGCTCACCAAGGGGTGTGGCAGTCCCGTACAATGAGCAGTTCTTC.

This clonotype showed up many times. The V gene is TRBV19, the J gene TRBJ1-1; TRBD1 matches at 11 bases. The CDR3 contains 16 residues. Germline V gene lookup returns CDR1 LNHDA and CDR2 SQIVND (reference sequence). J was trimmed by 4 bases and V by 7 bases; bases with no gene match: 11. CDR3 in amino acids: CASTRTGGGWGTEAFF. In nucleotides, the CDR3 is TGTGCCAGTACCCGGACAGGGGGCGGTTGGGGCACTGAAGCTTTCTTT.

The V and J genes are TRBV3-1 and TRBJ2-7, with 8 bases aligning to TRBD2. The junction had 10 bases not matched to a gene; V was cut back by 1 base and J by 5 bases. Germline V CDR1 and CDR2: LGHDT, YNNKEL (reference sequence). This CDR3 contains 16 residues. For the CDR3, the DNA is TGTGCCAGCAGCCAAGCCCTTCGGGGGGGGAGTCACGAGCAGTACTTC. Protein sequence: CASSQALRGGSHEQYF.

This clonotype was observed a handful of times. This may be a read error: a much more frequent sequence differs by one nucleotide. The chain couples TRBV20-1 to TRBJ2-7; tentative D call: TRBD2 (6 bases). The V gene lost 6 bases and the J gene lost 4 bases, with 16 bases spanning the gap. CDR1 is DFQATT, CDR2 SNEGSKA, per germline (reference sequence). This CDR3 comprises 13 residues. The CDR3 protein is CSANLARSYEQYF. CDR3 nucleotide sequence: TGCAGTGCAAACCTAGCGCGGTCGTACGAGCAGTACTTC.

This clonotype was recorded at least ten times. V gene TRBV28 combines with J gene TRBJ2-7; maybe TRBD2 (6 bases). V was cut by 2 bases and J by 2 bases, with 10 bases left in between. CDR3 size: 14 residues. Germline V gene data show CDR1 as MDHEN and CDR2 as SYDVKM. In DNA form, the CDR3 reads TGTGCCAGCAGTTTACCCGGGGGAGCCTACGAGCAGTACTTC. Protein product: CASSLPGGAYEQYF.

This clonotype was counted a few times. The rearrangement links TRBV2 to TRBJ2-2, with 14 bases that match TRBD2. Per germline, CDR1 SNHLY and CDR2 FYNNEI. J was trimmed by 0 bases and V by 9 bases; bases with no gene match: 3. CDR3 size: 16 residues. CDR3 in amino acids: CARRLAGGTNTGELFF. As DNA, the CDR3 is TGTGCCAGGAGACTAGCGGGGGGGACGAACACCGGGGAGCTGTTTTTT.

This clonotype has ten or more counts. The chain links TRBV28 to TRBJ2-7; TRBD1 aligns across 9 bases. Trimming at V came to 5 bases and at J to 5 bases, leaving 7 bases not matched to a gene. CDR1 and CDR2 from the germline V gene are MDHEN and SYDVKM. The CDR3 spans 14 residues. CDR3: CASSPNRDRDEQYF. DNA of the CDR3: TGTGCCAGCAGTCCCAACAGGGACAGGGACGAGCAGTACTTC.

This clonotype was picked up many times. The rearrangement uses TRBV4-1 and TRBJ1-1; perhaps TRBD1 as D (5 bases). The CDR3 contains 16 residues. Germline V gives CDR1 MGHRA, CDR2 YSYEKL. V lost 1 base and J 0 bases, leaving 12 bases between the germline ends. The DNA for the CDR3 is TGCGCCAGCAGCCAAGGGCGACAGAGGATGAACACTGAAGCTTTCTTT. Translating it yields CASSQGRQRMNTEAFF.

This clonotype was recorded a few times. This chain uses TRBV20-1 with TRBJ1-1; 7 bases align to TRBD1. The CDR3 extends over 11 amino acids. J gave up 4 bases and V 8 bases, and 4 bases lay outside the gene matches. The V gene's germline CDR1 is DFQATT and CDR2 SNEGSKA (reference sequence). CDR3: CSPGGATEAFF. The CDR3 DNA reads TGCAGTCCAGGGGGGGCCACTGAAGCTTTCTTT.

The rearrangement links TRBV9 to TRBJ2-1; 8 bases fit TRBD2. CDR3 length: 13 residues. CDR1 and CDR2 (germline): SGDLS, YYNGEE. V trimming: 3 bases; J trimming: 4 bases; junction bases outside the gene matches: 0. CDR3 protein: CASSAGGYNEQFF. Here the CDR3 DNA reads TGTGCCAGCAGCGCGGGGGGGTACAATGAGCAGTTCTTC. Variable domain in full (rest from reference TRBV9 and TRBJ2-1): DSGVTQTPKHLITATGQRVTLRCSPRSGDLSVYWYQQSLDQGLQFLIQYYNGEERAKGNILERFSAQQFPDLHSELNLSSLELGDSALYFCASSAGGYNEQFFGPGTRLTVL.